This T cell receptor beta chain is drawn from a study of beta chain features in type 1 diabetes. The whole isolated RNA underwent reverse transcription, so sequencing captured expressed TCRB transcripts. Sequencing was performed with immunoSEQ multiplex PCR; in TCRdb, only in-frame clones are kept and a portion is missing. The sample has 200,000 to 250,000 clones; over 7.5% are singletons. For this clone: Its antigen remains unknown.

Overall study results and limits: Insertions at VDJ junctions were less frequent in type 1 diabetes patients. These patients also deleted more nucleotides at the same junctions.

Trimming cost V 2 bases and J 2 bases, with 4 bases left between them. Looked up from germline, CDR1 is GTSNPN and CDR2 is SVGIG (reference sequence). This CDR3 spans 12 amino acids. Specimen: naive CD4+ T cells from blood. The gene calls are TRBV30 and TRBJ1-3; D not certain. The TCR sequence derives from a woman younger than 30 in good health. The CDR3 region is CAWSNTGNTIYF. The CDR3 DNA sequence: TGTGCCTGGAGTAATACTGGAAACACCATATATTTT.